Listed below are T cell receptor beta chains from one sample, sequenced in a study of control samples from healthy donors and cancer patients. Sequencing used immunoSEQ multiplex PCR; TCRdb keeps in-frame clones, though not all of them. Seen here are under 450,000 clones, 80% to 95% observed once, and the top ten hold approximately 6.3%. Sequencing used PBMCs. The receptors originated from a man in his forties or fifties with head and neck cancer. The CDR3 runs from the conserved cysteine through the conserved F or W. Each record gives: V gene, J gene, clone size, CDR3 protein. Expanded clones are given a class, and other clones once, few, many or no size at all.

TRBV27,TRBJ2-1,NA,CASRDEWGYNEQFF
TRBV25-1,TRBJ2-3,NA,CASSSRRDGPQGTQYF
TRBV5-1,TRBJ2-5,NA,CASSLRTGRGETQYF
TRBV3-1/TRBV3-2,TRBJ2-7,NA,CASSLSQRGTYEQYF
TRBV6-6,TRBJ2-7,NA,CASSIRDRGYEQYF
TRBV19,TRBJ2-7,once,CASSLPTGSHEQYF
TRBV10-3,TRBJ1-5,NA,CAIRGGSEASQPQHF
TRBV28,TRBJ2-1,NA,CASSSDWAGLGEDEQFF
TRBV2,TRBJ1-2,NA,CASSDEGNYGYTF
TRBV19,TRBJ2-2,NA,CASGGLSPGRTGELFF
TRBV3-1/TRBV3-2,TRBJ2-7,NA,CASSRTPGEQYF
TRBV7-2,TRBJ2-3,NA,CASSLDRSGGPDTQYF
TRBV9,TRBJ2-6,NA,CASSVGAEAGANVLTF
TRBV7-3,TRBJ2-1,NA,CASSPLTGPYNEQFF
TRBV5-4,TRBJ1-1,NA,CASSLARGGFTEAFF
TRBV10-1,TRBJ1-4,NA,CASSRDRLNEKLFF
TRBV28,TRBJ1-3,NA,CASTPSTRGFGNTIYF
TRBV5-1,TRBJ2-1,NA,CASSGDAGGALNEQFF
TRBV5-4,TRBJ2-5,NA,CASSLDLAGGGETQYF
TRBV28,TRBJ1-1,NA,CASSLVENTEAFF
TRBV6-5,TRBJ2-2,NA,CASSYPGQGGTGELFF
TRBV30,TRBJ2-7,NA,CAWCQVGHEQYF
TRBV30,TRBJ2-1,NA,CAWMAKGAGNEQFF
TRBV4-1,TRBJ1-6,NA,CASSQGRVPQNSPLHF
TRBV14,TRBJ2-5,NA,CASSPSGSAQETQYF
TRBV30,TRBJ2-4,NA,CAWTKGGAKNIQYF
TRBV4-2,TRBJ1-1,NA,CASSQDGLGTEAFF
TRBV3-1/TRBV3-2,TRBJ2-1,once,CASSQDPVRPGGANEQFF
TRBV7-2,TRBJ2-1,NA,CASSPDRDSSYNEQFF
TRBV5-3,TRBJ1-1,NA,CARSFFFRLDRGHWRNTEAFF
TRBV28,TRBJ2-7,NA,CASRTSGKGYEQYF
TRBV11-1,TRBJ1-2,NA,CASSLGGTYGYTF
TRBV7-9,TRBJ2-5,NA,CASSKGTIQETQYF
TRBV7-3,TRBJ2-7,NA,CASSPDGGRGIDEQYF
TRBV4-1,TRBJ2-1,NA,CASSQLLGRAYNEQFF
TRBV11-2,TRBJ1-2,NA,CASSSWTYGYTF
TRBV7-2,TRBJ2-7,NA,CASSLGGVTYEQYF
TRBV27,TRBJ2-3,once,CASSSALGWRTDTQYF
TRBV3-1/TRBV3-2,TRBJ1-4,NA,CASSQYGDNEKLFF
TRBV6-2/TRBV6-3,TRBJ1-3,once,CASSSGQSSGNTIYF
TRBV6-6,TRBJ1-1,NA,CASRPAPSVTEAFF